The 12 T cell receptor beta chains below come from one sample, sequenced in a study of Tregs in tolerant kidney transplant recipients. Sequencing used immunoSEQ multiplex PCR; TCRdb keeps in-frame clones, though not all of them. The listing contains about 48,000 clones. Source: CD4+ T cells from blood, taken before the transplant. These receptors all come from a human donor who received a combined kidney and bone marrow transplant.

With regard to this clone: The read halts 3 residues ahead of the CDR3 end, with the missing end drawn from the germline J gene. V is TRBV7-2 and J is TRBJ2-7; 10 bases map to TRBD1. V lost 5 bases to trimming and J lost 2 bases; unmatched junction nucleotides: 6. Germline V gene sequence: CDR1 SGHTA, CDR2 FQGNSA. CDR3 length equals 15 residues. The chain's CDR3 is CASSSWTGGPYEQYF. The DNA read from the CDR3 is TGTGCCAGCAGCAGCTGGACAGGGGGTCCCTACGAG.

Turning to this clone: The read ends 3 residues shy of where the CDR3 ends; the end is completed using the germline J gene. The chain has TRBV7-2 and TRBJ1-1; a weak D match, TRBD1 (6 bases). The germline V and J ends were trimmed by 1 base and 6 bases, with 12 bases remaining between them. This CDR3 has 14 amino acids. CDR1 and CDR2 from the germline V gene are SGHTA and FQGNSA. CDR3 sequence: CASSLGVKGAEAFF. The part of the CDR3 DNA that was read is TGTGCCAGCAGCTTAGGGGTAAAGGGGGCTGAA. The whole variable domain, filled in from reference TRBV7-2 and TRBJ1-1, reads GAGVSQSPSNKVTEKGKDVELRCDPISGHTALYWYRQSLGQGLEFLIYFQGNSAPDKSGLPSDRFSAERTGGSVSTLTIQRTQQEDSAVYLCASSLGVKGAEAFFGQGTRLTVV.

As for this clone: The read terminates 3 residues before the CDR3 end, so the remaining end is supplied by the germline J gene. J is TRBJ2-7 and V is TRBV7-7; 9 bases agree with TRBD2. The CDR3 contains 15 residues. Germline V gene lookup returns CDR1 SSHAT and CDR2 FNYEAQ (reference sequence). J lost 6 bases, V lost 1 base, and 7 bases had no gene match. The DNA read from the CDR3 is TGTGCCAGCAGCTTAGAGGCTAGCGGGAACGCCGAG. Translating it yields CASSLEASGNAE. In full, the CDR3 is CASSLEASGNAEQYF.

With regard to this clone: The read gets to within 3 residues of the CDR3 end, and the germline J gene fills in the rest. The chain is built from TRBV19 and TRBJ2-2; 8 bases map to TRBD1. Unmatched junction bases numbered 7, after V lost 4 bases and J lost 0 bases. The CDR3 is 17 residues long. Germline V gene sequence: CDR1 LNHDA, CDR2 SQIVND (reference sequence). Partial CDR3 DNA: TGTGCCAGTAGTAAGGACAGGGCTAACGCGAACACCGGGGAG. As protein: CASSKDRANANTGE. The whole CDR3 protein is CASSKDRANANTGELFF.

Worth noting for this clone: The read ends 3 residues shy of where the CDR3 ends; the end is completed using the germline J gene. The chain combines TRBV7-2 with TRBJ2-7, with D tentatively TRBD2 (5 bases). Trimming took off 4 bases at V and 3 bases at J, with 16 bases between the two ends. Germline V gene sequence: CDR1 SGHTA, CDR2 FQGNSA. The CDR3 has 15 residues. The CDR3 loop is CASSSGGPGSYEQYF. Partial CDR3 DNA: TGTGCCAGCAGCTCGGGCGGGCCTGGGAGCTACGAG.

Notes on this clone: The read halts 3 residues ahead of the CDR3 end, with the missing end drawn from the germline J gene. The chain uses TRBV10-2 and TRBJ2-2, with 10 positions matching TRBD1. V lost 6 bases, J lost 6 bases, and 7 bases stayed unmatched. Germline-derived CDR1 and CDR2 are WSHSY and SAAADI. The CDR3 totals 15 residues. The CDR3: CASRTGGKKSGELFF. The covered CDR3 bases are TGCGCCAGCAGGACAGGGGGCAAAAAATCCGGGGAG.

The sequenced CDR3 bases are TGTGCCTGGAGTGCATCGGACAGGGTTTATACTGAA. Protein sequence: CAWSASDRVYTE. Given in full, the CDR3 is CAWSASDRVYTEAFF. The chain has TRBV30 and TRBJ1-1; 8 positions match TRBD1. Read coverage stops 3 residues before the CDR3 terminus; the germline J gene supplies the remainder. The germline gives CDR1 GTSNPN, CDR2 SVGIG (reference sequence). The V gene end was trimmed by 1 base and the J gene end by 5 bases; junction bases not matched to a gene: 9. The CDR3 is 15 residues long.

On this clone itself: The CDR3 end is not reached by the read, which stops 3 residues before it; the germline J gene fills it in. The chain joins TRBV6-2 or TRBV6-3 to TRBJ2-1; 11 nucleotides agree with TRBD2. The CDR3 runs 14 residues. J gave up 8 bases and V 7 bases, and 7 bases lay outside the gene matches. The germline gives CDR1 MNHEY, CDR2 SVGEGT. The CDR3 DNA, read in part, is TGTGCCAGCAAGCGACTAGCGGGACGAGATGAG. It is translated as CASKRLAGRDE. The CDR3 in full is CASKRLAGRDEQFF.

Comment on this clone: The read halts 3 residues ahead of the CDR3 end, with the missing end drawn from the germline J gene. This chain uses TRBV5-1 with TRBJ2-3; the match to TRBD1 covers 10 bases. This CDR3 spans 16 amino acids. The germline V gene encodes CDR1 SGHRS and CDR2 YFSETQ. Germline trimming cut 4 bases from V and 2 bases from J; bases unmatched to any gene: 7. The CDR3: CASSPGDRGLTDTQYF. The CDR3 bases that were read are TGCGCCAGCAGCCCAGGGGACAGGGGACTCACAGATACG.

Concerning this clone: From the germline J gene comes the end of the CDR3, since the read stops 3 residues before it. The rearrangement links TRBV29-1 to TRBJ2-7; 11 nucleotides line up with TRBD1. The V gene end was trimmed by 4 bases and the J gene end by 3 bases; junction bases not matched to a gene: 2. The CDR3 sequence is 13 residues long. CDR1 is SQVTM, CDR2 ANQGSEA, per germline. The CDR3 DNA, read in part, is TGCAGCGTTGGGGACAGGGGGTACTACGAG. This translates into CSVGDRGYYE. The full CDR3 reads CSVGDRGYYEQYF.

Comments on this clone: The read falls 3 residues short of the CDR3 end, and the missing part is taken from the germline J gene. The rearrangement uses TRBV18 and TRBJ1-6; possible D gene TRBD1, 6 bases. CDR1 and CDR2 (germline): KGHSH, LQKENI. The CDR3 has 13 amino acids. The ends were cut back, 3 bases at V and 8 bases at J, with 8 bases in the middle. CDR3 bases read: TGTGCCAGCTCACCTAGGACAGATTCACCC. This gives the protein CASSPRTDSP. The CDR3 as a whole reads CASSPRTDSPLHF.

Note on this clone: The read finishes 3 residues shy of the CDR3 end, and the germline J gene is used to complete it. The V gene is TRBV11-2, the J gene TRBJ2-5; maybe TRBD2 (6 bases). Per the germline V gene, CDR1 is SGHAT and CDR2 is FQNNGV. Trimming removed 5 bases from V and 2 bases from J, with 12 bases in between. This CDR3 contains 14 residues. The DNA read from the CDR3 is TGTGCCAGCAGCCCCCGGGACTCACAAGAGACC. Protein product: CASSPRDSQET. Given in full, the CDR3 is CASSPRDSQETQYF.